These 18 T cell receptor beta chains share one sample of origin, sequenced in a study of EBV T-cell therapy then PD-1 blockade in nasopharyngeal carcinoma. Antigens of these TCRs are unknown. Generated by immunoSEQ multiplex PCR, the TCRdb table keeps only in-frame clones and is missing some. The table includes some 15,000 clones, around 84% detected once. Documented treatment: AdE1-LMPpoly-expanded autologous EBV-specific T-cell therapy followed by anti-PD-1 nivolumab. The specimen was CD8+ T cells from blood, collected at roughly day 110 from a patient whose treatment included autologous EBV-specific T cells and nivolumab. The receptor set was obtained from a man aged 40-50 years with nasopharyngeal carcinoma.

The chain employs TRBV27 and TRBJ2-5; D ambiguous. CDR1 and CDR2 from the germline V gene are MNHEY and SMNVEV (reference sequence). The CDR3 is made up of 15 amino acids. V shed 8 bases and J shed 4 bases, with 20 bases lying between them. The CDR3 protein is CASRALWGNAETQYF. CDR3 nucleotides: TGTGCCAGCCGAGCCCTTTGGGGTAATGCAGAGACCCAGTACTTC.

V usage is TRBV30 and J usage is TRBJ2-1; 11 nucleotides agree with TRBD1. The ends lost 3 bases at V and 4 bases at J; junction bases unmatched: 2. Germline V gives CDR1 GTSNPN, CDR2 SVGIG (reference sequence). This CDR3 has 14 amino acids. The CDR3 region has the DNA TGTGCCTGGAGGGGACAGGGGGTTTACAATGAGCAGTTCTTC. Translating gives CAWRGQGVYNEQFF.

This clone was recorded a few times. This CDR3 reads CASSQVASGGADTQYF. In DNA, the CDR3 is TGCGCCAGCAGCCAAGTAGCTAGCGGGGGGGCCGATACGCAGTATTTT. The rearrangement links TRBV4-3 to TRBJ2-3; 12 nucleotides match TRBD2. Germline CDR1 and CDR2: LGHNA and YSLEER. Germline trimming cut 1 base from V and 6 bases from J; bases unmatched to any gene: 5. This CDR3 region has 16 residues.

This sequence joins TRBV2 and TRBJ1-2, with 7 bases identical to TRBD1. Germline values: CDR1 SNHLY, CDR2 FYNNEI. V dropped 6 bases and J dropped 4; count of bases not matched to a gene: 2. CDR3 length equals 12 residues. The CDR3 DNA sequence: TGTGCCAGCAGGGGGACAGCCTATGGCTACACCTTC. Translated: CASRGTAYGYTF.

This sequence joins TRBV27 and TRBJ1-2; the D is unclear. Germline CDR1 MNHEY, CDR2 SMNVEV (reference sequence). This CDR3 contains 13 residues. V gave up 4 bases and J gave up 7 bases, with 13 bases separating them. The chain's CDR3 is CASSYGQFSGYTF. The CDR3 nucleotides read TGTGCCAGCAGTTACGGGCAGTTCAGTGGCTACACCTTC.

V gene TRBV9 combines with J gene TRBJ2-1; 8 positions agree with TRBD2. With V trimmed by 0 bases and J by 6 bases, 5 bases remained unmatched. This CDR3 contains 15 residues. CDR1 and CDR2 (germline): SGDLS, YYNGEE. CDR3 sequence (DNA): TGTGCCAGCAGCGTAGCGGGGGGGCTTTCCAATGAGCAGTTCTTC. It is translated as CASSVAGGLSNEQFF.

This sequence joins TRBV5-1 and TRBJ2-7; D gene unclear. The germline V gene encodes CDR1 SGHRS and CDR2 YFSETQ. This CDR3 contains 18 residues. Trimming pared 0 bases from V and 0 bases from J, leaving 19 bases between. The CDR3 sequence is CASSLDPVAGDLSYEQYF. The CDR3 coding sequence is TGCGCCAGCAGCTTGGACCCCGTTGCAGGCGACCTCTCCTACGAGCAGTACTTC. The full variable domain, rest sourced from reference TRBV5-1 and TRBJ2-7, is KAGVTQTPRYLIKTRGQQVTLSCSPISGHRSVSWYQQTPGQGLQFLFEYFSETQRNKGNFPGRFSGRQFSNSRSEMNVSTLELGDSALYLCASSLDPVAGDLSYEQYFGPGTRLTVT.

V usage is TRBV29-1 and J usage is TRBJ2-7; 12 positions match TRBD2. The CDR3 runs 14 residues. V shed 7 bases and J 4 bases; nucleotides not matched to a gene: 8. CDR1 and CDR2 from the germline V gene are SQVTM and ANQGSEA. CDR3 nucleotides: TGCAGCGCCCGACTAGCGGGGGAGGAATACGAGCAGTACTTC. Translation gives CSARLAGEEYEQYF.

By sample share, this clone is hyperexpanded. The CDR3 here is CASSQDERTGGPIGDGYTF. For the CDR3, the DNA is TGCGCCAGCAGCCAAGATGAGAGGACGGGGGGACCTATTGGGGATGGCTACACCTTC. V and J are TRBV4-3 and TRBJ1-2, with D perhaps TRBD1 (5 bases). Trimming left V 0 bases short and J 6 bases short, with 26 bases between. The CDR3 is 19 amino acids. Germline V gene sequence: CDR1 LGHNA, CDR2 YSLEER.

This sequence joins TRBV15 and TRBJ1-2; 8 positions match TRBD1. V was clipped by 5 bases and J by 4 bases; unmatched bases: 12. CDR1 and CDR2 (germline): LNHNV, YYDKDF (reference sequence). The CDR3 loop spans 16 amino acids. The CDR3 loop reads CATSLPGQTGGYGYTF. DNA for the CDR3: TGTGCCACCAGCCTTCCCGGGCAAACAGGGGGCTATGGCTACACCTTC.

V gene TRBV6-1 combines with J gene TRBJ1-1, with D tentatively TRBD1 (5 bases). Deletions cut 2 bases from V and 4 bases from J, with 11 bases between. Germline V gene sequence: CDR1 MNHNS, CDR2 SASEGT. This CDR3 has 14 residues. The CDR3 is CASSESGESTEAFF. The CDR3 DNA follows: TGTGCCAGCAGTGAATCGGGGGAGAGCACTGAAGCTTTCTTT.

This chain links TRBV5-1 with TRBJ1-2; tentative D call: TRBD1 (5 bases). Trimming removed 4 bases from V and 0 bases from J, with 16 bases in between. Germline CDR1 and CDR2: SGHRS and YFSETQ. The CDR3 has 16 amino acids. The CDR3 DNA reads as TGCGCCAGCAGCGGGGGAACAGGCATCGCTAACTATGGCTACACCTTC. Protein product: CASSGGTGIANYGYTF.

The rearrangement links TRBV9 to TRBJ2-3; 11 nucleotides agree with TRBD2. V lost 3 bases to trimming and J lost 3 bases; unmatched junction nucleotides: 3. The CDR3 totals 15 residues. The germline V gene has CDR1 SGDLS and CDR2 YYNGEE. CDR3 protein: CASSGTSGFTDTQYF. CDR3 nucleotides: TGTGCCAGCAGCGGGACTAGCGGGTTTACAGATACGCAGTATTTT.

The chain links TRBV24-1 to TRBJ2-2; 9 bases agree with TRBD1. Losses at the gene ends were 5 bases for V and 4 bases for J; bases not matched to a gene: 7. The germline V gene encodes CDR1 KGHDR and CDR2 SFDVKD. This CDR3 is built from 16 residues. The CDR3 sequence: CATSGRTGDRTGELFF. The CDR3 region has the DNA TGTGCCACCAGTGGGCGGACAGGGGATCGCACCGGGGAGCTGTTTTTT.

This clone was seen a few times. The CDR3 spells CASSWVSYEETQYF. As DNA, the CDR3 is TGTGCCAGCAGTTGGGTCAGTTACGAAGAGACCCAGTACTTC. The chain joins TRBV6-2 or TRBV6-3 to TRBJ2-5; no firm D call. Germline V lookup: CDR1 MNHEY, CDR2 SVGEGT. V lost 4 bases, J lost 3 bases, and 12 bases lay in between. There are 14 residues in the CDR3.

The rearrangement uses TRBV2 and TRBJ2-1; a weak D match, TRBD1 (6 bases). Germline V gene lookup returns CDR1 SNHLY and CDR2 FYNNEI. Deletions cut 6 bases from V and 3 bases from J, with 15 bases between. The CDR3 sequence is 15 residues long. The CDR3 is CASSQSNRVYNEQFF. The CDR3 region has the DNA TGTGCCAGCAGCCAATCGAACAGGGTCTACAATGAGCAGTTCTTC.

J is TRBJ2-7 and V is TRBV3-1 (or the pseudogene TRBV3-2); 8 bases agree with TRBD1. Germline assignment: CDR1 LGHDT and CDR2 YNNKEL (reference sequence). The CDR3 contains 19 residues. Unmatched junction bases numbered 20, after V lost 7 bases and J lost 0 bases. The CDR3 here is CASKLSGTGPSHPSYEQYF. The CDR3 DNA sequence: TGTGCCAGCAAGCTTTCCGGGACAGGACCCTCACACCCCTCCTACGAGCAGTACTTC.

This clone was seen more than once but under ten times. CDR3 sequence: CASSLTSRGYQPQHF. In nucleotides, the CDR3 is TGTGCCAGCAGCTTGACATCAAGAGGATATCAGCCCCAGCATTTT. This rearrangement joins TRBV27 to TRBJ1-5; unclear D gene. This CDR3 spans 15 amino acids. Germline lookup yields CDR1 MNHEY and CDR2 SMNVEV (reference sequence). V lost 6 bases, J lost 5 bases, and 17 bases lay in between.